The T cell receptor (beta chain) under discussion was sequenced for a study of shared clonotypes between healthy human individuals (TCRdb year 2020). General notes on the study: A couple of women and three men aged 18 to 49 years were included in the cohort. To estimate repertoire size and how much clonotypes are shared between individuals, the study performed deep sequencing of blood TCR repertoires from roughly five healthy adults. To increase sequencing depth and limit assay-specific biases, TCR repertoire library preparation and sequencing were carried out by different laboratories using diverse techniques. Each donor's leukapheresis produced roughly between roughly 0.85 and 10 billion PBMCs. Beyond this particular receptor, the publication reports: The small number of donors limited the genetic and exposure-history diversity represented. Pairwise subsampling indicated that sequencing depth was expected to affect the degree of clonotype sharing among donors. Sampling was restricted to blood, and TCR repertoires in tissues likely differ from the TCR repertoires found in blood.

Remarks on this clone: No cognate antigen has been identified for it. This may come from a read error, since a much larger clone is one base off.

Using the deep immunoSEQ assay, TCR CDR3 regions were amplified from genomic DNA by multiplex PCR. For each cell subset, the extracted genomic DNA was distributed evenly across all wells of several immunoSEQ 96-well plates, and each plate served as one replicate. For unsorted PBMC, 250 to 300 ng genomic DNA, equal to 30,000 or so T cell genomes, was loaded into each replicate PCR. Ten immunoSEQ deep assay plates were used to sequence unsorted PBMC genomic DNA. Purified libraries were measured with a Qubit 3.0 fluorometer, size-checked on a Bioanalyzer 2100, and measured again with the KAPA Library Quantification kit. Every immunoSEQ 96-well plate was sequenced on a dedicated single-read 150-cycle Illumina NextSeq 550 flow cell. The source study handled its data this way. Because only junctional sequences without quality scores were contained in the immunoSEQ output, filtering matching that applied to full-length reads could not be performed. To assign V/J genes and CDR3, sequences were annotated against IMGT germline references using PyIR, a Python wrapper for IgBLAST v1.9. Reads were filtered out if the reads had weak V/J assignments (E-value above 1e-6), no CDR3, stop codons, out-of-frame junctions, or ambiguous translated residues. V3J clonotypes were defined as sequences sharing an identical inferred V gene, J gene, and CDR3 amino acid sequence. Percentage overlap between repertoires was computed as shared unique clonotypes divided by the size of the smaller repertoire. Repertoire richness was assessed with RTK rarefaction, the Chao1 estimator, and Recon v2.1 estimates of unobserved clonotypes. Not all clones reach the TCRdb copy of this immuneACCESS table, which keeps in-frame sequences only. Checked studies attribute under half of the gap to unresolved V genes and leave the rest unexplained. The DNA was the basis for D and trimming; V, J and clone size are from that table. A total of some 530,000 clones appear in this sample, approximately 78% of them only once. Around 12% of the sample belongs to the ten largest clones.

Inclusive of the bounding cysteine and phenylalanine, the CDR3 is 16 residues long. Only CDR3 DNA is held: 48 bases, read in frame from base 1. Sequences SEHNR (CDR1) and FQNEAQ (CDR2) are obtained from the germline V gene (reference sequence). The donors were healthy, HIV-negative adults who had no recently reported acute infections or vaccinations. All donors were Caucasian adults living in Nashville, Tennessee, USA. For unsorted samples, some 100 million PBMCs were counted and genomic DNA was extracted with the QIAamp DNA Blood Mini kit. Blood was collected by leukapheresis, and PBMCs were isolated by Ficoll-Histopaque density gradient centrifugation and then cryopreserved in liquid nitrogen vapor phase.

Material for sequencing was PBMCs. The chain is assembled from TRBV7-9 and TRBJ1-4; the D gene remains uncertain. The clonotype originates from a woman aged 35 to 49 in good health. Some clones in this sample may be carry-over from other donors' samples. This receptor carries the CDR3 CASSLTGGGTNGKLFF. The nucleotides read TGTGCCAGCAGCTTAACCGGTGGCGGAACTAATGGAAAACTGTTTTTT.